In its sample, the clone carrying this TCR beta chain was seen many times. Each CDR3 protein gets one entry after TCRdb re-called the reads with MiXCR. The sample gives 300,000 to 400,000 distinct CDR3 sequences, 8% to 10% of which show up once; 3.5% to 4.5% is in the top ten. V was cut by 5 bases and J by 5 bases, with 8 bases left in between. Germline assignment: CDR1 SGHTA and CDR2 FQGNSA. This CDR3 is built from 12 residues. This sample is part of a study of T cell repertoires in cytomegalovirus infection. V usage is TRBV7-2 and J usage is TRBJ2-3; D is possibly TRBD1 or TRBD2 (6 bases each). Source material: PBMCs. The sequence derives from a human donor in good health (CMV status not recorded). Some clones in this sample may be carry-over from other donors' samples. CDR3 region: CASSRGVDTQYF. CDR3 in DNA: TGTGCCAGCAGCAGGGGGGTAGATACGCAGTATTTT.